One T cell receptor (beta chain) is described in this entry. Its antigen is not identified. The data derive from a study of OX40 agonist ivuxolimab in advanced cancers. Overall study results and limits: In general, CD8+ T cells held more expanded clones than CD4+ did, on average. The expanded peripheral T cells' antigen specificity was not determined.

Germline V gene data show CDR1 as SNHLY and CDR2 as FYNNEI. The CDR3 is made up of 13 amino acids. V lost 6 bases, J lost 3 bases, and 9 bases lay in between. Clones were read by immunoSEQ multiplex PCR, and TCRdb kept only the in-frame ones, dropping some. The sample lists about 100,000 clones, roughly 91% seen once, with around 0.71% in the top ten. The chain is built from TRBV2 and TRBJ2-1; D might be TRBD1 (6 bases). The source is an adult with an advanced solid tumor such as melanoma, head and neck, liver or kidney cancer. Sequencing was performed on CD4+ or CD8+ T cells sorted from blood, taken in a trial of the OX40 agonist ivuxolimab. The CDR3 loop reads CASSRGVYNEQFF. CDR3 DNA sequence: TGTGCCAGCAGCAGGGGCGTCTACAATGAGCAGTTCTTC.